These T cell receptor beta chains were read from a single sample in a study of cytomegalovirus exposure and HLA in healthy donors. Profiled with immunoSEQ multiplex PCR; TCRdb holds only in-frame clones, not every one. The data show roughly 200,000 clones, 76% seen once. The source material was PBMCs. The receptor source for this set is a man aged 18 to 30 in good health and CMV-seronegative. CDR3s include the opening cysteine and the closing phenylalanine or tryptophan. Fields, in order: D gene, J gene, clone size, V gene, CDR3 DNA, CDR3 protein. The D gene is left open where the match is weak. Some rows have no size entry. The others give once, few or many, or a class for an expanded clone.

>TRBD1|TRBJ1-1|.|TRBV10-3
TGTGCCACTAGATCGAGTCTAACAGGGGTGAGCGGGAACACTGAAGCTTTCTTT
CATRSSLTGVSGNTEAFF
>TRBD2|TRBJ2-1|few|TRBV7-2
TGTGCCAGCAGCCCTCGGACTAGCGGGAACAATGAGCAGTTCTTC
CASSPRTSGNNEQFF
>TRBD1|TRBJ1-5|few|TRBV2
TGTGCCAGCAGTGACGACAGGGGGCATCAGCCCCAGCATTTT
CASSDDRGHQPQHF
>TRBD2|TRBJ2-1|once|TRBV7-2
TGTGCCAGCAGCTTAATGGCTAGCGGGACGCTCTCCTACAATGAGCAGTTCTTC
CASSLMASGTLSYNEQFF
>.|TRBJ1-1|.|TRBV7-9
TGTGCCAGCAGGGACACAGGGACCAACACTGAAGCTTTCTTT
CASRDTGTNTEAFF
>TRBD1|TRBJ1-2|.|TRBV6-5
TGTGCCAGCAGTCACAGGGGCCAGAACACCTTC
CASSHRGQNTF
>.|TRBJ2-1|once|TRBV27
TGTGCCAGCAGTTTGAAGGGGGTCGCCTACAATGAGCAGTTCTTC
CASSLKGVAYNEQFF
>TRBD2|TRBJ2-7|.|TRBV13
TGTGCCAGCAGCTTGGGGGGGGGTCTTCCATTTTACGAGCAGTACTTC
CASSLGGGLPFYEQYF
>TRBD1|TRBJ2-7|.|TRBV7-8
TGTGCCAGCAGCTCTCCAGACAGGGGGCGGATTTACGAGCAGTACTTC
CASSSPDRGRIYEQYF
>TRBD2|TRBJ2-2|.|TRBV4-1
TGCGCCAGCAGCTGGGGACTAGCGGGAGTTCGCGGGGAGCTGTTTTTT
CASSWGLAGVRGELFF
>TRBD2|TRBJ2-3|.|TRBV7-9
TGTGCCAGCAGCTTAATGGCGGGAGAGAAGACAGATACGCAGTATTTT
CASSLMAGEKTDTQYF
>TRBD2|TRBJ2-2|.|TRBV18
TGTGCCAGCTCACCACGGGGACTAGCCTCCACCTACACCGGGGAGCTGTTTTTT
CASSPRGLASTYTGELFF
>TRBD2|TRBJ2-7|.|TRBV2
TGTGCCAGCGCTACTAGCGGGGTCGCCTACGAGCAGTACTTC
CASATSGVAYEQYF
>TRBD2|TRBJ2-3|.|TRBV30
TGTGCCTGGGGGCGGGAGCCTTATTTT
CAWGREPYF
>.|TRBJ1-1|.|TRBV18
TGTGCCAGCTCACCGGAGGGGAACACTGAAGCTTTCTTT
CASSPEGNTEAFF
>TRBD2|TRBJ2-1|once|TRBV7-6
TGTGCCAGCAGCTACGGGACTAGCAGGAATGAGCAGTTCTTC
CASSYGTSRNEQFF
>.|TRBJ2-5|once|TRBV29-1
TGCGGCGTTGAAGGGGGGGGCCGGGAGACCCAGTACTTC
CGVEGGGRETQYF
>.|TRBJ1-2|few|TRBV10-3
TGTGCCATCAGTGAGTCCGCGGAGAACTATGGCTACACCTTC
CAISESAENYGYTF
>.|TRBJ1-2|.|TRBV27
TGTGCCAGCAGTACCCGTTTGGGGGGGGGCTACACCTTC
CASSTRLGGGYTF
>TRBD1|TRBJ2-1|.|TRBV9
TGTGCCAGCAGCCCAATCGACAGGGGACGCAATGAGCAGTTCTTC
CASSPIDRGRNEQFF
>TRBD2|TRBJ2-7|.|TRBV5-6
TGTGCCAGCAGCATCGGGGCTAGCGGGGGTCACTACGAGCAGTACTTC
CASSIGASGGHYEQYF
>.|TRBJ1-1|.|TRBV19
TGTGCCAGTATCCTGGGGAGGGATTACACTGAAGCTTTCTTT
CASILGRDYTEAFF
>.|TRBJ1-4|few|TRBV30
TGTGCCTGGACTCTTGGGGTTACAGGGAAGGGTGAAAAACTGTTTTTT
CAWTLGVTGKGEKLFF
>TRBD1|TRBJ1-1|once|TRBV19
TGTGCCAGTAGTAGACCCCGGGACAGCCCTGAAGCTTTCTTT
CASSRPRDSPEAFF